This T cell receptor beta chain was recorded in a study of neurological immune-mediated disorders. The CDR3 totals 14 residues. Trimming removed 5 bases from V and 5 bases from J; junction bases left unmatched: 7. From germline, CDR1 is WNHNN and CDR2 SYGVQD (reference sequence). As to this clonotype: Its antigen is still unknown.

Sequencing runs each yielded over 200 million TCR-beta sequences from 15-18 subjects. TCRdb analysed the 5' RACE reads with MiXCR anew, one entry per CDR3 protein. The sample records roughly 56,000 distinct CDR3 sequences, around 10% being singletons. The unsorted libraries were produced from 2 million PBMCs held at -80 C. Study conclusions and caveats: No CDR3 amino acid sequences recurred among expanded clones across subjects, suggesting private repertoires in all groups. The greatest TCR clonal expansion occurred in HTLV-1-associated myelopathy and the least in multiple sclerosis, which fell below healthy controls.

The sequenced material came from PBMCs. V usage is TRBV10-1 and J usage is TRBJ2-3; 7 bases fit TRBD2. The sequence was collected from a man aged 55-75 years in good health. The CDR3, as DNA: TGCGCCAGCAGTATGGAAAGCGGGGAAGATACGCAGTATTTT. Protein sequence: CASSMESGEDTQYF.